The clone carrying this T cell receptor beta chain was detected only once. Its specificity is unknown. At one boundary the junction diverges from the germline segment, which might be a read error. The CDR3 has 13 residues. CDR1 SNHLY and CDR2 FYNNEI come from the germline V gene. It was RNA transcripts that yielded the amplified TCR beta CDR3 regions. An initial round of RT-PCR targeting the TCR CDR3 relied on the HTBI primer set. MiXCR, run by TCRdb on the multiplex PCR reads, gives a single entry per CDR3 protein. Of about 690,000 distinct CDR3 sequences listed, about 18% are singletons. This record belongs to a study of T cells in Graves' hyperthyroidism and ophthalmopathy. Study observations and caveats: Most clonotypes expanded in thyroid above 0.001 were likewise present in blood. Model predictions of ophthalmopathy came a median approximately 6 months before onset.

The chain recombines TRBV2 with TRBJ2-7, with 7 positions matching TRBD1. Sample: blood. This receptor was identified in a man in his fifties or sixties with Graves' hyperthyroidism. The CDR3 reads CANSSQGAYEQYF. The CDR3 DNA sequence: TGTGCCAACAGTAGTCAGGGGGCCTACGAGCAGTACTTC.